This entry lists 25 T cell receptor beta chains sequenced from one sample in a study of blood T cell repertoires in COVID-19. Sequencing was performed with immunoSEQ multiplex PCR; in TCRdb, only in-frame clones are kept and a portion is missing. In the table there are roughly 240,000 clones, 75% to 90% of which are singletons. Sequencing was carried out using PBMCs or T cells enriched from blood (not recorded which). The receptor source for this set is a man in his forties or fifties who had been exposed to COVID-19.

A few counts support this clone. The CDR3 protein is CASSVLDRPTEAFF. The CDR3 nucleotides read TGTGCCAGCAGCGTCCTTGACAGACCCACTGAAGCTTTCTTT. The rearrangement joins TRBV9 to TRBJ1-1, with D possibly matching TRBD1 (5 bases). The CDR3 has 14 residues. Germline V gene lookup returns CDR1 SGDLS and CDR2 YYNGEE. Trimming cost V 2 bases and J 4 bases, with 12 bases left between them.

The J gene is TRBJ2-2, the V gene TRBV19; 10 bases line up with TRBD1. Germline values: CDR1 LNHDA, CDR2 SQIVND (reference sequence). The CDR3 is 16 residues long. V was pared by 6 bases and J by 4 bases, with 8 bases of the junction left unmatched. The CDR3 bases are TGTGCCAGTAGGAGCTCCGGGACAGGGGTCACCGGGGAGCTGTTTTTT. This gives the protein CASRSSGTGVTGELFF.

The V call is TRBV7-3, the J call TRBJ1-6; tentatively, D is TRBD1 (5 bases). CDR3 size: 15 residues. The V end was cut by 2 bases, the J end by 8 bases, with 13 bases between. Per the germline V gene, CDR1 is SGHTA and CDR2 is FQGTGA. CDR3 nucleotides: TGTGCCAGCAGCTTATCACCTCTGGGGCATTCACCCCTCCACTTT. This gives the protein CASSLSPLGHSPLHF.

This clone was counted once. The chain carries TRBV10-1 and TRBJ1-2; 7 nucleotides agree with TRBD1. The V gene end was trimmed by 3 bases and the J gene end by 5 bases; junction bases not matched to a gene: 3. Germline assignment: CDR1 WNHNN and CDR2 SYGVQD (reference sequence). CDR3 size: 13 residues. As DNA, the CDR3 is TGCGCCAGCAGTGACGGGACAGCTTATGGCTACACCTTC. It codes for CASSDGTAYGYTF.

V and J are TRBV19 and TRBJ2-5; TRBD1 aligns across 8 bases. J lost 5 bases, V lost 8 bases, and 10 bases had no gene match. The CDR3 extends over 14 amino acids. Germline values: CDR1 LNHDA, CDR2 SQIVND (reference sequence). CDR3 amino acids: CASRDRSLRETQYF. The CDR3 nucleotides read TGTGCCAGTCGGGACAGGTCTTTGCGGGAGACCCAGTACTTC.

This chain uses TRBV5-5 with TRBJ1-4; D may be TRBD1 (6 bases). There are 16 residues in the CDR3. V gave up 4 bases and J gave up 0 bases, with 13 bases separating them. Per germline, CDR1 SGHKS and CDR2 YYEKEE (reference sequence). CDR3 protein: CASSPPQGATNEKLFF. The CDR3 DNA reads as TGTGCCAGCAGCCCCCCACAGGGCGCAACTAATGAAAAACTGTTTTTT.

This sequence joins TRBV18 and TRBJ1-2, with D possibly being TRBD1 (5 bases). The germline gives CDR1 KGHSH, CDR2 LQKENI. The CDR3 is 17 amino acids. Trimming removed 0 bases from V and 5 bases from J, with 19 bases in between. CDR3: CASSPPDLIGALYGYTF. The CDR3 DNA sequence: TGTGCCAGCTCACCACCGGACCTCATTGGGGCTCTATATGGCTACACCTTC.

The CDR3 DNA follows: TGTGCCAGCAGTTTAGCACAGGGCACAGATACGCAGTATTTT. Translating gives CASSLAQGTDTQYF. The rearrangement links TRBV27 to TRBJ2-3; perhaps TRBD1 as D (5 bases). The CDR3 runs 14 residues. Deletions cut 2 bases from V and 1 base from J, with 7 bases between. Looked up from germline, CDR1 is MNHEY and CDR2 is SMNVEV (reference sequence).

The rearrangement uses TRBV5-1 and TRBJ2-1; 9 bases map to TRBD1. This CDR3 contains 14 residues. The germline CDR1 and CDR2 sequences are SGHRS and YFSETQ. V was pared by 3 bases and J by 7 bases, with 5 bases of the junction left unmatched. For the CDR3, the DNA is TGCGCCAGCAGCTCCGGACAGGGGTGGAATGAGCAGTTCTTC. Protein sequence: CASSSGQGWNEQFF.

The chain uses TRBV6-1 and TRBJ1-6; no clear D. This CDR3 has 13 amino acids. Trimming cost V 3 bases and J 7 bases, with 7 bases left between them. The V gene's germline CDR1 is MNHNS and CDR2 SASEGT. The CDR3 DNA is TGTGCCAGCAGTGATAAGAGAAATTCACCCCTCCACTTT. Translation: CASSDKRNSPLHF.

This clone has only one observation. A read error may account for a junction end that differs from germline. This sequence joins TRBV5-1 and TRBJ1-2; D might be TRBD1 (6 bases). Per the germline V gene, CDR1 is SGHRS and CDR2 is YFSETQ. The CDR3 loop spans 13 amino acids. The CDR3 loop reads CAGSSDRFYGYTF. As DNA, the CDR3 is TGCGCCGGCAGCTCGGACAGATTCTATGGCTACACCTTC.

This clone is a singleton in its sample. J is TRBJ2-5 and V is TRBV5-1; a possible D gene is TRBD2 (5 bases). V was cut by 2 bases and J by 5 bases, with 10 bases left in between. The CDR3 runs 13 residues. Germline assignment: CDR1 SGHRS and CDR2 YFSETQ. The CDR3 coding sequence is TGCGCCAGCAGCTTCGACGGGGATGAGACCCAGTACTTC. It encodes CASSFDGDETQYF. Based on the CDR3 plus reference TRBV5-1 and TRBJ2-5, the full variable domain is KAGVTQTPRYLIKTRGQQVTLSCSPISGHRSVSWYQQTPGQGLQFLFEYFSETQRNKGNFPGRFSGRQFSNSRSEMNVSTLELGDSALYLCASSFDGDETQYFGPGTRLLVL.

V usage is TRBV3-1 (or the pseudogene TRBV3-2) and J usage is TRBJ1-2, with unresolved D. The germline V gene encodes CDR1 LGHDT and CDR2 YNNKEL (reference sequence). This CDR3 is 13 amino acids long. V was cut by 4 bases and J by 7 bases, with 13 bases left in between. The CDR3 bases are TGTGCCAGCAGCCCACTAGGGTGGGGTGGCTACACCTTC. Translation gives CASSPLGWGGYTF.

The CDR3 region has the DNA TGTGCCATCAGTGAGTCAAGGGAGGGTGGCTACACCTTC. It is translated as CAISESREGGYTF. V and J are TRBV10-3 and TRBJ1-2; no firm D call. The CDR3 sequence is 13 residues long. CDR1 and CDR2 from the germline V gene are ENHRY and SYGVKD. V gave up 0 bases and J gave up 7 bases, with 9 bases separating them.

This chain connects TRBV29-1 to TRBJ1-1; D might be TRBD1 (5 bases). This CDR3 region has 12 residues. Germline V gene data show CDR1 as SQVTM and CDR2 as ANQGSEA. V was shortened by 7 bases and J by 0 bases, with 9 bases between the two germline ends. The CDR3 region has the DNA TGCAGCGGAGGGGACTTGAACACTGAAGCTTTCTTT. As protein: CSGGDLNTEAFF.

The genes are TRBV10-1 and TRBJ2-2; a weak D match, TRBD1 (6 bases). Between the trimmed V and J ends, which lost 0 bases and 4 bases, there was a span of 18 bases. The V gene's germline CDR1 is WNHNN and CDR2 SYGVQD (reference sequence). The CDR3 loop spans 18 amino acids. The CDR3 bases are TGCGCCAGCAGTGAGTCGACTCGGCAGCAGGGGACCACCGGGGAGCTGTTTTTT. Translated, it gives CASSESTRQQGTTGELFF.

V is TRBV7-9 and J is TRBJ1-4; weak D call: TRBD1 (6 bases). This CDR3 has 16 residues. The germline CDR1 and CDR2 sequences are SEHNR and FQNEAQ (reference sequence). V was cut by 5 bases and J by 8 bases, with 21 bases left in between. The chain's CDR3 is CASSTLTTGTYEKLFF. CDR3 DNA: TGTGCCAGCAGCACCCTCACGACCGGGACATACGAAAAACTGTTTTTT.

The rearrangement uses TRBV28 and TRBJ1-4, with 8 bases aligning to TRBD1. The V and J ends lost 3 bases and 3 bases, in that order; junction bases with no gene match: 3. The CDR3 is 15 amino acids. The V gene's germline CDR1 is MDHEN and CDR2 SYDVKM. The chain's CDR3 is CASSLHRGANEKLFF. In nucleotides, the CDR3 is TGTGCCAGCAGTTTGCACAGGGGGGCTAATGAAAAACTGTTTTTT. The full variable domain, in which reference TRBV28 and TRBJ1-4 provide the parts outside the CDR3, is DVKVTQSSRYLVKRTGEKVFLECVQDMDHENMFWYRQDPGLGLRLIYFSYDVKMKEKGDIPEGYSVSREKKERFSLILESASTNQTSMYLCASSLHRGANEKLFFGSGTQLSVL.

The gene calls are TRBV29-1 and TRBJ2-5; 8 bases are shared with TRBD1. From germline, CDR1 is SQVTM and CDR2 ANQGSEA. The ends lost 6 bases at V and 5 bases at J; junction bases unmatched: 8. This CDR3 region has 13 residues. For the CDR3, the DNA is TGCAGCGTGGCGGGACAGGTTCGGGAGACCCAGTACTTC. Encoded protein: CSVAGQVRETQYF.

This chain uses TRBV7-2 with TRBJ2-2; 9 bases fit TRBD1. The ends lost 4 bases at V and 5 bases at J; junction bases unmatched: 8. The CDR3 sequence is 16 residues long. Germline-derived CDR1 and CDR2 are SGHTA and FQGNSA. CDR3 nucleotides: TGTGCCAGCAGCTCACGTAGGACAGGGGAAACCGGGGAGCTGTTTTTT. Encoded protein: CASSSRRTGETGELFF.

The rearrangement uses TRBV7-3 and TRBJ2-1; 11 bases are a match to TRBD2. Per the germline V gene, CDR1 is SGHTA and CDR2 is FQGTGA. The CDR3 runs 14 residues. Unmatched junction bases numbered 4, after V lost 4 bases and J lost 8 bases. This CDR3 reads CASSYLAGGDEQFF. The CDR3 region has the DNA TGTGCCAGCAGCTACCTAGCGGGAGGCGATGAGCAGTTCTTC. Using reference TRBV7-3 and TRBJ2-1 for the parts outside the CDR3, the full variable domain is GAGVSQTPSNKVTEKGKYVELRCDPISGHTALYWYRQSLGQGPEFLIYFQGTGAADDSGLPNDRFFAVRPEGSVSTLKIQRTERGDSAVYLCASSYLAGGDEQFFGPGTRLTVL.

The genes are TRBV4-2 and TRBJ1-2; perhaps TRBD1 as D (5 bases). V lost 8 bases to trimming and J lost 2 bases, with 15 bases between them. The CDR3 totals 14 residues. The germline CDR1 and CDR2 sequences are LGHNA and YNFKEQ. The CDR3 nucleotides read TGTGCCAGCCGACGACTAGGGGTGAACTATGGCTACACCTTC. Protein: CASRRLGVNYGYTF.

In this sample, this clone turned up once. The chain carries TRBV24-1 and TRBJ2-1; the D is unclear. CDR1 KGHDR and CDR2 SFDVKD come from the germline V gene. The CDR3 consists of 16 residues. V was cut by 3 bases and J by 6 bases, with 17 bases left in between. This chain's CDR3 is CATSDLVEGDPNEQFF. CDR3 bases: TGTGCCACCAGTGATCTGGTAGAAGGAGATCCCAATGAGCAGTTCTTC.

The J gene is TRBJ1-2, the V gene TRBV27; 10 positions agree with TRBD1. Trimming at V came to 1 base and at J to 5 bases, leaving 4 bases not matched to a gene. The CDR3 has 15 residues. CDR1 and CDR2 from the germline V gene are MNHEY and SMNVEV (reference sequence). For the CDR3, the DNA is TGTGCCAGCAGTTTATTTTCGGGACAGGGGTATGGCTACACCTTC. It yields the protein CASSLFSGQGYGYTF.

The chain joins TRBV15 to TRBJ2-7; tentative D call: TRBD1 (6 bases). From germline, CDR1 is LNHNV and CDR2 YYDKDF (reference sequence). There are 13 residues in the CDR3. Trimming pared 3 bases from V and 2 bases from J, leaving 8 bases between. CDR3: CATSRDSTYEQYF. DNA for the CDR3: TGTGCCACCAGCAGGGACAGTACCTACGAGCAGTACTTC.